The T cell receptor (beta chain) under discussion was sequenced for a study of radiotherapy plus CTLA-4 blockade in lung cancer. Background on the study: Disease control was present in roughly a third of patients, and objective responses in roughly 17%. Study-level findings and limits: Response was reportedly best predicted by early blood T cell clone dynamics, with interferon-beta. Subsequent to radiotherapy plus ipilimumab, tumor-derived TCR clones underwent expansion in blood.

Enrolled patients, whose metastatic non-small-cell lung cancer was chemo-refractory, received focal radiation plus CTLA-4 blockade with ipilimumab. The protocol was immunoSEQ multiplex PCR, while the TCRdb copy is restricted to in-frame clones and leaves out a portion. The sample gives some 87,000 clones, approximately 82% of which show up once; 13% to 15% is in the top ten. The J segment lost 2 bases and the V segment lost 6 bases, leaving 9 bases of the junction unmatched. This CDR3 region has 16 residues. CDR1 ENHRY and CDR2 SYGVKD come from the germline V gene. A note on this clone: Its antigen remains unidentified.

This clonotype was obtained from a human donor with non-small cell lung cancer that progressed on radiotherapy plus ipilimumab. The source was peripheral blood, collected from a patient treated with radiotherapy plus ipilimumab. This chain connects TRBV10-3 to TRBJ2-2; 7 bases map to TRBD1. CDR3 DNA: TGTGCCATCAGGGGCCCACAGGGGACAAACACCGGGGAGCTGTTTTTT. Amino acid sequence: CAIRGPQGTNTGELFF.